One sample yielded the 5 T cell receptor beta chains listed below, sequenced in a study of cytomegalovirus exposure and HLA in healthy donors (dated by TCRdb to the late 2010s). Receptor amplification or capture employed the immunoSEQ multiplex PCR assay. In its TCRdb copy, this immuneACCESS table keeps in-frame sequences only and misses some clones. Where compared with another copy, unresolved V genes explain less than half of these, and the others have no known cause. The sample includes some 290,000 clones, with approximately 91% observed a single time. Of the sample, 0.9% to 1% falls within the top ten clones. Sequencing was done on a sample of PBMCs. The receptors were sampled from a man aged 30-40 years in good health and CMV-seronegative.

The chain links TRBV5-4 to TRBJ2-1, with 9 bases matching TRBD1. Trimming at V came to 3 bases and at J to 8 bases, leaving 3 bases not matched to a gene. The CDR3 covers 13 residues. Per the germline V gene, CDR1 is SGHNT and CDR2 is YYREEE (reference sequence). This CDR3 reads CASSWDRVDEQFF. Here the CDR3 DNA reads TGTGCCAGCAGCTGGGACAGGGTCGATGAGCAGTTCTTC.

The V call is TRBV29-1, the J call TRBJ1-1; possibly TRBD1 for D (5 bases). The CDR3 has 13 amino acids. CDR1 SQVTM and CDR2 ANQGSEA come from the germline V gene. V lost 6 bases and J lost 6, with 17 bases in between. CDR3 residues: CSVADSPTAEAFF. CDR3 in DNA: TGCAGCGTCGCTGACAGCCCTACGGCTGAAGCTTTCTTT.

This rearrangement joins TRBV7-9 to TRBJ1-4; 8 positions agree with TRBD1. Germline V lookup: CDR1 SEHNR, CDR2 FQNEAQ (reference sequence). V gave up 5 bases and J gave up 8 bases; unmatched junction bases: 7. There are 14 residues in the CDR3. For the CDR3, the DNA is TGTGCCAGCAGCCTGGACAGGGACGTCGAAAAACTGTTTTTT. Its protein is CASSLDRDVEKLFF. Variable domain in full (rest from reference TRBV7-9 and TRBJ1-4): DTGVSQNPRHKITKRGQNVTFRCDPISEHNRLYWYRQTLGQGPEFLTYFQNEAQLEKSRLLSDRFSAERPKGSFSTLEIQRTEQGDSAMYLCASSLDRDVEKLFFGSGTQLSVL.

The chain links TRBV5-6 to TRBJ1-2; TRBD1 aligns across 7 bases. V lost 4 bases, J lost 2 bases, and 5 bases stayed unmatched. CDR1 and CDR2 from the germline V gene are SGHDT and YYEEEE. The CDR3 loop spans 14 amino acids. This chain's CDR3 is CASSPEGQNYGYTF. The CDR3, as DNA: TGTGCCAGCAGCCCCGAGGGACAGAACTATGGCTACACCTTC. Supplemented by reference TRBV5-6 and TRBJ1-2, the full variable domain reads DAGVTQSPTHLIKTRGQQVTLRCSPKSGHDTVSWYQQALGQGPQFIFQYYEEEERQRGNFPDRFSGHQFPNYSSELNVNALLLGDSALYLCASSPEGQNYGYTFGSGTRLTVV.

This clone was observed a single time. The V and J genes are TRBV6-1 and TRBJ1-1; possible D gene TRBD1, 6 bases. CDR3 length equals 14 residues. The ends were cut back, 3 bases at V and 7 bases at J, with 15 bases in the middle. Germline CDR1 reads MNHNS; CDR2 reads SASEGT. The CDR3 sequence: CASSERGRLDEAFF. The CDR3 DNA is TGTGCCAGCAGTGAGCGGGGGCGTTTAGATGAAGCTTTCTTT.